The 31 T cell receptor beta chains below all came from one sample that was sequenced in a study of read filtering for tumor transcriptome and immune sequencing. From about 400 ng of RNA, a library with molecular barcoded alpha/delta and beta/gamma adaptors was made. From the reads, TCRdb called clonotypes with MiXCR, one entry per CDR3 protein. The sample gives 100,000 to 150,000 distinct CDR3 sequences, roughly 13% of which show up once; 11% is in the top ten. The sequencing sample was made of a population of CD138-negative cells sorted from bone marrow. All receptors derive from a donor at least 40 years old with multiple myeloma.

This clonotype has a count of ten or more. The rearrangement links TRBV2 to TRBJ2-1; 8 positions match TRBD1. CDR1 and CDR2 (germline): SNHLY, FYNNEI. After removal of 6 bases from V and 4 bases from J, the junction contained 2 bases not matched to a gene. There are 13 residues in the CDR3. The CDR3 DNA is TGTGCCAGCAGCGGGGACAGGTACAATGAGCAGTTCTTC. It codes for CASSGDRYNEQFF.

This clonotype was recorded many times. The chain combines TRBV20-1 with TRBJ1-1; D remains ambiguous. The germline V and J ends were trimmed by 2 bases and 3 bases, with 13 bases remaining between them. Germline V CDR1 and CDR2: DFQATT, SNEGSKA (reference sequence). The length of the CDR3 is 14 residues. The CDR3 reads CSARPTNRDTEAFF. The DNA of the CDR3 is TGCAGTGCTAGACCCACGAACCGCGACACTGAAGCTTTCTTT.

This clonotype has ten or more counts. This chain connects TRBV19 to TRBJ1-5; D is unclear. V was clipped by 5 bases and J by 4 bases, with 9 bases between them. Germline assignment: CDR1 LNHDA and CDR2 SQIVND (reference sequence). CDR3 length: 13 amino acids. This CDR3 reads CASSSQVNQPQHF. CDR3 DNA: TGTGCCAGTAGTTCGCAGGTTAATCAGCCCCAGCATTTT.

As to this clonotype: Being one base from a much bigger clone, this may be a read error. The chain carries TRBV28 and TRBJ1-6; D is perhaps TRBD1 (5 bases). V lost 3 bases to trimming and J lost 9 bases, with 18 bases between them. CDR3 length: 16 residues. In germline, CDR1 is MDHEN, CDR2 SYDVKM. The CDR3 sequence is CASSFPLGGRGSPLHF. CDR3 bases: TGTGCCAGCAGTTTCCCCCTCGGTGGGAGGGGTTCACCCCTCCACTTT.

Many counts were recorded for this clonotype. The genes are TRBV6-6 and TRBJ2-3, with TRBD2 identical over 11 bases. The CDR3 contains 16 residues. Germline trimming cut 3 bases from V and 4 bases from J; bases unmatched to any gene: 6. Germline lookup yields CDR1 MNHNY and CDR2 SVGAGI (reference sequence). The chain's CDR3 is CASSYSGGASPDTQYF. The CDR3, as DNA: TGTGCCAGCAGTTATAGCGGGGGGGCTAGCCCAGATACGCAGTATTTT.

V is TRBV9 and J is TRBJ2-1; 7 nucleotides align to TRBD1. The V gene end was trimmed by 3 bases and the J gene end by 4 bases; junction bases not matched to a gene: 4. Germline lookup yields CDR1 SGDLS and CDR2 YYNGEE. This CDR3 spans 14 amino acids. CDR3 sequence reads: CASSETGQYNEQFF. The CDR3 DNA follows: TGTGCCAGCAGCGAGACGGGACAGTACAATGAGCAGTTCTTC. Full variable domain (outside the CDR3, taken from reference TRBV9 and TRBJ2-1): DSGVTQTPKHLITATGQRVTLRCSPRSGDLSVYWYQQSLDQGLQFLIQYYNGEERAKGNILERFSAQQFPDLHSELNLSSLELGDSALYFCASSETGQYNEQFFGPGTRLTVL.

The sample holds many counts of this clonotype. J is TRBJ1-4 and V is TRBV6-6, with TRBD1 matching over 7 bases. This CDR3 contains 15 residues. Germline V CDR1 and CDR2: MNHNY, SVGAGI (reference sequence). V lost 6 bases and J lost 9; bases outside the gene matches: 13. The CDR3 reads CASSLRQGQSKKLFF. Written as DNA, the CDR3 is TGTGCCAGCAGCCTCAGACAGGGTCAGAGTAAAAAACTGTTTTTT.

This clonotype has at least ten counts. Written as DNA, the CDR3 is TGTGCCAGCAGATTTTCCGGGACAGGGGGTTCACCCCTCCACTTT. Translating it yields CASRFSGTGGSPLHF. The chain has TRBV6-6 and TRBJ1-6, with 11 bases identical to TRBD1. Per germline, CDR1 MNHNY and CDR2 SVGAGI (reference sequence). The V gene end was trimmed by 6 bases and the J gene end by 9 bases; junction bases not matched to a gene: 7. The CDR3 covers 15 residues.

The CDR3 protein is CASSYSGAGRNTEAFF. The CDR3 DNA follows: TGTGCCAGCAGTTACTCCGGGGCAGGGAGGAACACTGAAGCTTTCTTT. The chain joins TRBV6-5 to TRBJ1-1; a possible D gene is TRBD1 (5 bases). Looked up from germline, CDR1 is MNHEY and CDR2 is SVGAGI. V was trimmed by 0 bases and J by 1 base, leaving 12 bases between them. The CDR3 has 16 residues.

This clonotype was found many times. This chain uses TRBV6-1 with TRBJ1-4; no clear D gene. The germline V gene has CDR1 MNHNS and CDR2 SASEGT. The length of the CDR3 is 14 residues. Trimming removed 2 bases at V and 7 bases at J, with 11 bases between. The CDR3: CASSEQAVSEKLFF. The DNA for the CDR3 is TGTGCCAGCAGTGAACAGGCGGTTAGTGAAAAACTGTTTTTT.

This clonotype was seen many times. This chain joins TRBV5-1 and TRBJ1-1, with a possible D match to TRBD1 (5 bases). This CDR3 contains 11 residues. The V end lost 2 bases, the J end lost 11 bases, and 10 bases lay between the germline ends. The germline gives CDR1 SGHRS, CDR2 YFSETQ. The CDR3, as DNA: TGCGCCAGCAGCTTTCAGGGTCTCGCTTTCTTT. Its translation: CASSFQGLAFF. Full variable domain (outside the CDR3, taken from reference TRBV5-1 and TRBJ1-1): KAGVTQTPRYLIKTRGQQVTLSCSPISGHRSVSWYQQTPGQGLQFLFEYFSETQRNKGNFPGRFSGRQFSNSRSEMNVSTLELGDSALYLCASSFQGLAFFGQGTRLTVV.

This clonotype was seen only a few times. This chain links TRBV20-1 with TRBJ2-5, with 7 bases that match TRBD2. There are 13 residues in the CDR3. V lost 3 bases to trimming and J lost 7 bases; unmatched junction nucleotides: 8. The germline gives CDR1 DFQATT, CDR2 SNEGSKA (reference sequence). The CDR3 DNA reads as TGCAGTGCTAGCCCTAGCGGAACATGGACCCAGTACTTC. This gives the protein CSASPSGTWTQYF.

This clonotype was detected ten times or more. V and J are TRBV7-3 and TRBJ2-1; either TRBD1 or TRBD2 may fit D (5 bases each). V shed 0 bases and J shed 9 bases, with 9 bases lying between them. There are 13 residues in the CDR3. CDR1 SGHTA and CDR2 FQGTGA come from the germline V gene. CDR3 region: CASSLTPGTEQFF. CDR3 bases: TGTGCCAGCAGCTTAACGCCCGGGACTGAGCAGTTCTTC.

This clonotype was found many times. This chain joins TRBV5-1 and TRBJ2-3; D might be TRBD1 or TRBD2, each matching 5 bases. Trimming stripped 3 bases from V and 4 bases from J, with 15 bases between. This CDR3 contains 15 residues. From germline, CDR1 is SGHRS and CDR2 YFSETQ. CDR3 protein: CASSWGPSPPDTQYF. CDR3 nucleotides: TGCGCCAGCAGCTGGGGACCTTCGCCCCCAGATACGCAGTATTTT.

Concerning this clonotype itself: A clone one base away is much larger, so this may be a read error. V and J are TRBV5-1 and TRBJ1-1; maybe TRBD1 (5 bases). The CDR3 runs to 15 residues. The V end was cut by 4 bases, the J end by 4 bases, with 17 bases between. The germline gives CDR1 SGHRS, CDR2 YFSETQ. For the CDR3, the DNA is TGCGCCAGCAGCCCCAACCTGGGACGGATCACTGAAGCTTTCTTT. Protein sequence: CASSPNLGRITEAFF.

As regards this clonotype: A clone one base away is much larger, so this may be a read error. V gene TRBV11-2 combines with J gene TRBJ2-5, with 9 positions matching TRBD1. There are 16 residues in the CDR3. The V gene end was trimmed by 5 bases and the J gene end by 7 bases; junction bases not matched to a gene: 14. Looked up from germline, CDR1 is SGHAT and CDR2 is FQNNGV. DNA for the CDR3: TGTGCCAGCAGCGCCACCGGGACAGGGTGGGAAGGGACCCAGTACTTC. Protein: CASSATGTGWEGTQYF.

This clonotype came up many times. CDR3 sequence reads: CASSGPGSEKLFF. The CDR3 DNA is TGTGCCAGCAGTGGCCCAGGGTCCGAAAAACTGTTTTTT. The chain links TRBV2 to TRBJ1-4; D perhaps matches TRBD1 (5 bases). The V gene lost 4 bases and the J gene lost 8 bases, with 11 bases spanning the gap. CDR1 SNHLY and CDR2 FYNNEI come from the germline V gene. The CDR3 contains 13 residues. Together with reference TRBV2 and TRBJ1-4, the CDR3 gives the full variable domain: EPEVTQTPSHQVTQMGQEVILRCVPISNHLYFYWYRQILGQKVEFLVSFYNNEISEKSEIFDDQFSVERPDGSNFTLKIRSTKLEDSAMYFCASSGPGSEKLFFGSGTQLSVL.

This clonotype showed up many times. Here the CDR3 DNA reads TGTGCCAGCAGTTTGGGACAGGGGTCGAACGAGCAGTACTTC. This sequence encodes CASSLGQGSNEQYF. The chain combines TRBV12-3 or TRBV12-4 with TRBJ2-7; TRBD1 agrees at 10 bases. V dropped 3 bases and J dropped 5; count of bases not matched to a gene: 4. This CDR3 comprises 14 residues.

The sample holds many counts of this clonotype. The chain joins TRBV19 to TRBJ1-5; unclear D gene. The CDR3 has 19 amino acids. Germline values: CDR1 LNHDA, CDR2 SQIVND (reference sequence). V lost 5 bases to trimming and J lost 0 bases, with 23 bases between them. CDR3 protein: CASSPGGGYGPYSNQPQHF. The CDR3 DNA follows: TGTGCCAGTAGTCCAGGAGGTGGGTATGGACCCTATAGCAATCAGCCCCAGCATTTT. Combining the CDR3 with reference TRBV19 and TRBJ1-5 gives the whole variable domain DGGITQSPKYLFRKEGQNVTLSCEQNLNHDAMYWYRQDPGQGLRLIYYSQIVNDFQKGDIAEGYSVSREKKESFPLTVTSAQKNPTAFYLCASSPGGGYGPYSNQPQHFGDGTRLSIL.

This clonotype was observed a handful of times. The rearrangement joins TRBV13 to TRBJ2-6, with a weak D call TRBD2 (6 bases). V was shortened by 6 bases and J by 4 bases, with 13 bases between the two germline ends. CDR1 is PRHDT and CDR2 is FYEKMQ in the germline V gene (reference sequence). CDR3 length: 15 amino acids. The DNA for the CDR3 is TGTGCCAGCAGTCGCCTGGAGGGCGGGGCCAACGTCCTGACTTTC. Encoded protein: CASSRLEGGANVLTF.

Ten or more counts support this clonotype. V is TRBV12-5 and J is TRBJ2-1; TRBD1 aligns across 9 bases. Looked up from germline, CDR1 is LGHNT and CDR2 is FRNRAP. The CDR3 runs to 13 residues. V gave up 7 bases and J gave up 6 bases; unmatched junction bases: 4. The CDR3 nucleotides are TGTGCTAGTGCGGGGACAGGGTCCAATGAGCAGTTCTTC. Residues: CASAGTGSNEQFF.

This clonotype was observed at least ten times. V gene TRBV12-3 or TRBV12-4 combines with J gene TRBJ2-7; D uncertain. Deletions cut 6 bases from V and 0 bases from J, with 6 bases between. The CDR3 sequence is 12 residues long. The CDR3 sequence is CASSGLSYEQYF. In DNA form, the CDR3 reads TGTGCCAGCAGCGGGCTCTCCTACGAGCAGTACTTC.

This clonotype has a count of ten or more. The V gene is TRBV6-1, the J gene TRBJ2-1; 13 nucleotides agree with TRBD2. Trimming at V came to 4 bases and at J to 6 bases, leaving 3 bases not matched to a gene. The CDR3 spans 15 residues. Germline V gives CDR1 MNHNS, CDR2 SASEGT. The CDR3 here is CASSAGLAGTNEQFF. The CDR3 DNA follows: TGTGCCAGCAGTGCGGGACTAGCGGGAACCAATGAGCAGTTCTTC.

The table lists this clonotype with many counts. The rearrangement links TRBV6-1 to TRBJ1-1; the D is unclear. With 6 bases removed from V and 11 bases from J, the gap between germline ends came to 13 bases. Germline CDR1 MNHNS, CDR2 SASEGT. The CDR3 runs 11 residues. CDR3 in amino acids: CASSRRTGAFF. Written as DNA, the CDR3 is TGTGCCAGCAGCCGACGCACGGGCGCTTTCTTT.

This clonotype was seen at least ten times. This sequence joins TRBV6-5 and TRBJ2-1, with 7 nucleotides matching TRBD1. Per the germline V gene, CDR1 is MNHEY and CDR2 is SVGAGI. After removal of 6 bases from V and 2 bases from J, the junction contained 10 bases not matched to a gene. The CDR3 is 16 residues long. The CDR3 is CASSEGQTFPYNEQFF. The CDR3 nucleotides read TGTGCCAGCAGCGAGGGACAGACGTTTCCCTACAATGAGCAGTTCTTC.

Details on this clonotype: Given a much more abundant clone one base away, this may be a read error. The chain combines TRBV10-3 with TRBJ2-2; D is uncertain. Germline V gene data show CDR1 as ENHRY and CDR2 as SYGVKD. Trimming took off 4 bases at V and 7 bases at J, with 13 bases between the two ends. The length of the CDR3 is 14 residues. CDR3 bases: TGTGCCATCAGTGGAATCAATGAGAGCGGGGAGCTGTTTTTT. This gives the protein CAISGINESGELFF.

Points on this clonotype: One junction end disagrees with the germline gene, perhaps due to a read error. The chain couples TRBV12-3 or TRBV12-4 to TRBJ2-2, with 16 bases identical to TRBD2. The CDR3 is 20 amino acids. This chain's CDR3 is CASSRVWGLAGGRDTGELFF. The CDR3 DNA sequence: TGTGCTAGCAGTAGGGTTTGGGGACTAGCGGGAGGGCGGGACACCGGGGAGCTGTTTTTT.

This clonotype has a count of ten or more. This CDR3 reads CASSLGAPPAEQFF. The CDR3 DNA is TGTGCCAGCAGTTTGGGGGCCCCGCCGGCTGAGCAGTTCTTC. The chain links TRBV12-3 or TRBV12-4 to TRBJ2-1; D might be TRBD1 (6 bases). V lost 3 bases and J 9 bases, leaving 15 bases between the germline ends. The CDR3 spans 14 residues.

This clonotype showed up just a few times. CDR3 in amino acids: CASRIRVGDTEAFF. CDR3 DNA sequence: TGCGCCAGCAGAATCAGGGTGGGAGACACTGAAGCTTTCTTT. V usage is TRBV5-1 and J usage is TRBJ1-1, with D possibly TRBD1 on 5 matching bases. The germline CDR1 and CDR2 sequences are SGHRS and YFSETQ. Trimming removed 5 bases at V and 3 bases at J, with 14 bases between. The CDR3 consists of 14 residues. The variable domain in full, completed from reference TRBV5-1 and TRBJ1-1, reads KAGVTQTPRYLIKTRGQQVTLSCSPISGHRSVSWYQQTPGQGLQFLFEYFSETQRNKGNFPGRFSGRQFSNSRSEMNVSTLELGDSALYLCASRIRVGDTEAFFGQGTRLTVV.

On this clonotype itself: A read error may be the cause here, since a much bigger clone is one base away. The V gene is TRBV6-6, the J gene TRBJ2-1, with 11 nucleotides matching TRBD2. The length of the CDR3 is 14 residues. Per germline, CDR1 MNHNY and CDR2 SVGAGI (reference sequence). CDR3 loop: CASTLAGGYHERFF. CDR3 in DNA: TGTGCCAGCACTCTAGCGGGAGGTTACCATGAGCGGTTCTTC.

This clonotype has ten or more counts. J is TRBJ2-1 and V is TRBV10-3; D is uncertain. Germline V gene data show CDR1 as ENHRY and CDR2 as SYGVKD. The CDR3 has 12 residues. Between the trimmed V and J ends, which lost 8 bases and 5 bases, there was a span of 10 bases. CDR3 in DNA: TGTGCCATCGGCACCCGGGACAATGAGCAGTTCTTC. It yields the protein CAIGTRDNEQFF.